The 27 T cell receptor beta chains reported below all come from one sample, sequenced in a study of shared T cell receptors in the human thymus. Libraries were prepared by immunoSEQ multiplex PCR; TCRdb keeps only in-frame clonotypes and omits some of them. The sample carries 700,000 or so clones, approximately 83% recorded once. The same specimen was also included in a second study, on human thymus T cells.

The sample was thymocytes. Receptor source: a girl less than two years old with a congenital heart defect.

The chain couples TRBV27 to TRBJ2-7, with TRBD2 identical over 11 bases. Germline V gene sequence: CDR1 MNHEY, CDR2 SMNVEV (reference sequence). Losses at the gene ends were 4 bases for V and 12 bases for J; bases not matched to a gene: 8. The CDR3 covers 13 residues. In DNA form, the CDR3 reads TGTGCCAGCAGTTCCTTAGCGGGGGGGCCGTGGTACTTC. Its protein product is CASSSLAGGPWYF.

The chain recombines TRBV30 with TRBJ1-3; no clear D. The CDR3 sequence is 13 residues long. Germline CDR1 is GTSNPN and CDR2 is SVGIG (reference sequence). Trimming shortened V by 4 bases and J by 6 bases, and 13 bases separated the two germline ends. CDR3 DNA sequence: TGTGCCTGGATGGAGGGCGGGGAAAACACCATATATTTT. Translating it yields CAWMEGGENTIYF.

This chain links TRBV30 with TRBJ1-1, with TRBD1 matching 9 bases. Germline CDR1 reads GTSNPN; CDR2 reads SVGIG (reference sequence). J lost 1 base, V lost 2 bases, and 5 bases had no gene match. The CDR3 spans 15 residues. CDR3 residues: CAWSFIQGANTEAFF. In nucleotides, the CDR3 is TGTGCCTGGAGTTTTATACAGGGGGCGAACACTGAAGCTTTCTTT.

J is TRBJ2-1 and V is TRBV10-3; no clear D. This CDR3 spans 16 amino acids. The V gene's germline CDR1 is ENHRY and CDR2 SYGVKD. V was clipped by 0 bases and J by 0 bases, with 9 bases between them. CDR3 residues: CAISESRLTSYNEQFF. For the CDR3, the DNA is TGTGCCATCAGTGAGTCGCGGCTGACCTCCTACAATGAGCAGTTCTTC.

Comment on this clone: The sample contains more than one DNA sequence encoding this CDR3. CDR3 in amino acids: CASSSTGGTEAFF. CDR3 bases: TGCGCCAGCAGCTCGACAGGGGGGACTGAAGCTTTCTTT. The rearrangement joins TRBV5-1 to TRBJ1-1; 9 bases are shared with TRBD1. Losses at the gene ends were 3 bases for V and 5 bases for J; bases not matched to a gene: 2. The CDR3 totals 13 residues. In germline, CDR1 is SGHRS, CDR2 YFSETQ.

The gene calls are TRBV21-1 and TRBJ2-5; the table gives TRBD1 as D, unverified against the DNA. TRBV21-1 is a pseudogene. This CDR3 has 16 amino acids. The CDR3 sequence is CASSLYRGRGEETQYF. CDR3 coding DNA: TGTGCCAGCAGCCTCTACAGGGGGCGCGGGGAAGAGACCCAGTACTTC.

V is TRBV15 and J is TRBJ2-5, with D maybe TRBD2 (6 bases). V lost 3 bases, J lost 3 bases, and 17 bases lay in between. CDR1 is LNHNV, CDR2 YYDKDF, per germline (reference sequence). The CDR3 is 16 residues long. The CDR3 reads CATSSLSFSGEETQYF. Written as DNA, the CDR3 is TGTGCCACCAGCAGCTTGTCTTTTTCGGGAGAAGAGACCCAGTACTTC. The full variable domain, its missing parts supplied by reference TRBV15 and TRBJ2-5, is DAMVIQNPRYQVTQFGKPVTLSCSQTLNHNVMYWYQQKSSQAPKLLFHYYDKDFNNEADTPDNFQSRRPNTSFCFLDIRSPGLGDTAMYLCATSSLSFSGEETQYFGPGTRLLVL.

Worth noting for this clone: The sample has other DNA sequences that encode this CDR3 too. This rearrangement joins TRBV18 to TRBJ1-1, with 8 positions matching TRBD1. The CDR3 is made up of 14 amino acids. In germline, CDR1 is KGHSH, CDR2 LQKENI. V shed 4 bases and J 2 bases; nucleotides not matched to a gene: 3. CDR3 in DNA: TGTGCCAGCTCACAACAGGGGGGAAACACTGAAGCTTTCTTT. Its protein product is CASSQQGGNTEAFF.

The chain employs TRBV25-1 and TRBJ2-1; 9 bases match TRBD1. V shed 2 bases, J shed 4 bases, and the junction held 12 bases outside the gene matches. The CDR3 has 18 residues. The germline gives CDR1 MGHDK, CDR2 SYGVNS. The CDR3: CASSEPDMDRGGYNEQFF. The DNA for the CDR3 is TGTGCCAGCAGTGAACCTGACATGGACAGGGGAGGTTACAATGAGCAGTTCTTC.

V usage is TRBV4-1 and J usage is TRBJ1-1; no firm D call. V was shortened by 3 bases and J by 1 base, with 15 bases between the two germline ends. Germline V CDR1 and CDR2: MGHRA, YSYEKL. The CDR3 totals 16 residues. The chain's CDR3 is CASSHGRGRRNTEAFF. CDR3 nucleotides: TGCGCCAGCAGCCATGGCCGAGGGAGGCGGAACACTGAAGCTTTCTTT.

The table lists this clone with a few counts. The chain combines TRBV4-1 with TRBJ1-3; a possible D gene is TRBD1 (5 bases). Trimming took off 2 bases at V and 0 bases at J, with 11 bases between the two ends. Germline V gene lookup returns CDR1 MGHRA and CDR2 YSYEKL. This CDR3 is 16 amino acids long. This chain's CDR3 is CASSQLPTASGNTIYF. The CDR3 DNA sequence: TGCGCCAGCAGCCAACTCCCGACAGCCTCTGGAAACACCATATATTTT.

This clone has only a few counts. This chain joins TRBV5-1 and TRBJ1-2; weak D call: TRBD1 (5 bases). CDR1 is SGHRS and CDR2 is YFSETQ in the germline V gene. The germline V and J ends were trimmed by 4 bases and 1 base, with 14 bases remaining between them. CDR3 length equals 15 residues. This CDR3 reads CASSPGVGINYGYTF. CDR3 in DNA: TGCGCCAGCAGCCCGGGGGTAGGGATTAACTATGGCTACACCTTC.

The rearrangement links TRBV6-5 to TRBJ1-2; D possibly corresponds to TRBD1 (5 bases). Trimming removed 5 bases at V and 6 bases at J, with 16 bases between. Germline V gene lookup returns CDR1 MNHEY and CDR2 SVGAGI. The CDR3 runs to 14 residues. CDR3 region: CASSGAGPTDGYTF. CDR3 nucleotides: TGTGCCAGCAGTGGGGCCGGACCCACCGATGGCTACACCTTC.

This clone was counted between two and nine times. The DNA for the CDR3 is TGCAGCGTTGACTCCCCCCCAGGGGCGGGTGGCACAGATACGCAGTATTTT. Translation: CSVDSPPGAGGTDTQYF. J is TRBJ2-3 and V is TRBV29-1; the D gene is possibly TRBD1 (6 bases). V was pared by 3 bases and J by 1 base, with 20 bases between. The CDR3 extends over 17 amino acids. Germline V gene sequence: CDR1 SQVTM, CDR2 ANQGSEA.

This chain links TRBV9 with TRBJ2-5; 8 nucleotides align to TRBD2. Germline assignment: CDR1 SGDLS and CDR2 YYNGEE. Trimming removed 1 base from V and 1 base from J; junction bases left unmatched: 12. This CDR3 has 18 residues. The DNA of the CDR3 is TGTGCCAGCAGCGTACATGCGGGGGGACCCAAAACCCAAGAGACCCAGTACTTC. It yields the protein CASSVHAGGPKTQETQYF.

The chain has TRBV6-1 and TRBJ2-7; 7 nucleotides agree with TRBD1. Trimming removed 3 bases from V and 3 bases from J; junction bases left unmatched: 14. The CDR3 loop spans 17 amino acids. From germline, CDR1 is MNHNS and CDR2 SASEGT. CDR3 in DNA: TGTGCCAGCAGTGACCCACACAGGGGACCCCTTTTCTACGAGCAGTACTTC. Its translation: CASSDPHRGPLFYEQYF.

The V call is TRBV12-5, the J call TRBJ2-4, with a tentative D call TRBD1 (5 bases). V was cut by 3 bases and J by 2 bases, with 11 bases left in between. From germline, CDR1 is LGHNT and CDR2 FRNRAP. The CDR3 sequence is 15 residues long. CDR3 residues: CASGFPQGSKNIQYF. DNA for the CDR3: TGTGCTAGTGGTTTCCCTCAGGGCTCCAAAAACATTCAGTACTTC.

CDR3 DNA sequence: TGTGCCAGCAGTAAGGGGGTAAAACTGTTTTTT. It is translated as CASSKGVKLFF. The chain combines TRBV28 with TRBJ1-4, with D maybe TRBD1 (6 bases). V dropped 5 bases and J dropped 10 bases, with 8 bases sitting between them. Germline V gives CDR1 MDHEN, CDR2 SYDVKM. The CDR3 extends over 11 amino acids.

This clone has only one observation. This chain connects TRBV5-1 to TRBJ1-2; the match to TRBD1 covers 7 bases. The length of the CDR3 is 22 residues. Unmatched junction bases numbered 25, after V lost 0 bases and J lost 2 bases. From germline, CDR1 is SGHRS and CDR2 YFSETQ. In DNA, the CDR3 is TGCGCCAGCAGCTTGGGTAGACAGGGAACAACCCTTGGCCAAACCAAGAACTATGGCTACACCTTC. This translates into CASSLGRQGTTLGQTKNYGYTF.

The DNA of the CDR3 is TGTGCCAGCAGCTCAAGGCGTCCGCGGGGGTACTCACCCCTCCACTTT. It translates to CASSSRRPRGYSPLHF. The V call is TRBV7-9, the J call TRBJ1-6, with D possibly matching TRBD1 (5 bases). Trimming took off 4 bases at V and 10 bases at J, with 20 bases between the two ends. The CDR3 contains 16 residues. Germline CDR1 and CDR2: SEHNR and FQNEAQ (reference sequence).

The chain combines TRBV5-1 with TRBJ2-2, with D unclear. V was cut by 6 bases and J by 4 bases, with 13 bases left in between. Germline V gene lookup returns CDR1 SGHRS and CDR2 YFSETQ. The CDR3 totals 14 residues. The CDR3: CASTPFAGTGELFF. CDR3 sequence (DNA): TGCGCCAGCACCCCTTTCGCCGGCACCGGGGAGCTGTTTTTT.

J is TRBJ2-5 and V is TRBV14, with D perhaps matching TRBD1 (6 bases). This CDR3 has 16 amino acids. The germline gives CDR1 SGHDN, CDR2 FVKESK. The germline V and J ends were trimmed by 5 bases and 2 bases, with 18 bases remaining between them. CDR3 residues: CASSAQRQDLQETQYF. The DNA for the CDR3 is TGTGCCAGCAGCGCACAAAGACAGGACCTACAAGAGACCCAGTACTTC.

The sample holds one count of this clone. The chain uses TRBV27 and TRBJ1-2, with 7 bases aligning to TRBD1. The V gene end was trimmed by 5 bases and the J gene end by 1 base; junction bases not matched to a gene: 10. The CDR3 is 16 amino acids. The germline gives CDR1 MNHEY, CDR2 SMNVEV (reference sequence). CDR3 DNA: TGTGCCAGCAGTGAACGACAGGGCCGACTTAACTATGGCTACACCTTC. Its protein is CASSERQGRLNYGYTF.

This sequence joins TRBV9 and TRBJ2-1, with 7 bases that match TRBD1. V was pared by 0 bases and J by 5 bases, with 2 bases of the junction left unmatched. The germline gives CDR1 SGDLS, CDR2 YYNGEE. This CDR3 is built from 14 residues. In DNA form, the CDR3 reads TGTGCCAGCAGCGTAGGGGGACAGCACAATGAGCAGTTCTTC. Protein sequence: CASSVGGQHNEQFF.

This clone was recorded once. V usage is TRBV19 and J usage is TRBJ1-2; D might be TRBD1 (5 bases). V was pared by 3 bases and J by 4 bases, with 12 bases between. The CDR3 extends over 14 amino acids. Germline V CDR1 and CDR2: LNHDA, SQIVND (reference sequence). CDR3: CASSISGVPYGYTF. DNA for the CDR3: TGTGCCAGTAGTATTTCGGGGGTCCCCTATGGCTACACCTTC.

This rearrangement joins TRBV4-1 to TRBJ1-4, with D maybe TRBD1 (5 bases). The CDR3 totals 15 residues. V lost 0 bases, J lost 5 bases, and 10 bases lay in between. CDR1 and CDR2 from the germline V gene are MGHRA and YSYEKL. This CDR3 reads CASSQDAGPNEKLFF. The CDR3 DNA reads as TGCGCCAGCAGCCAAGACGCGGGACCGAATGAAAAACTGTTTTTT.

The chain links TRBV6-5 to TRBJ2-7; the match to TRBD2 covers 10 bases. This CDR3 comprises 13 residues. J lost 6 bases, V lost 10 bases, and 9 bases had no gene match. Germline V gives CDR1 MNHEY, CDR2 SVGAGI. CDR3 sequence (DNA): TGTGCCACCTTCAGCGGGGGGGCCGGCGAGCAGTACTTC. Translating it yields CATFSGGAGEQYF.